The next 6 T cell receptor beta chains were all read from a single sample in a study of shared clonotypes between healthy human individuals. TCRdb keeps only in-frame clones here, not all; method: immunoSEQ multiplex PCR. Here the sample spans 650,000 to 800,000 clones, about 90% being singletons. Only CD45RO-negative cells positively selected for CCR7 counted as naive CD8 cells, so terminally differentiated effector memory CD45RA+ cells were excluded. What was sequenced was naive CD8+ T cells sorted from blood. These receptors were obtained from a man under 40 in good health.

The chain carries TRBV18 and TRBJ1-1; D call uncertain. Germline V gene data show CDR1 as KGHSH and CDR2 as LQKENI. CDR3 length equals 15 residues. Trimming took 2 bases from V and 1 from J, leaving 11 bases between them. The CDR3, as DNA: TGTGCCAGCTCACCAATAACAGAGGGGAACACTGAAGCTTTCTTT. It is translated as CASSPITEGNTEAFF.

The V and J genes are TRBV18 and TRBJ2-1; possible D gene TRBD2, 6 bases. Trimming removed 1 base at V and 7 bases at J, with 11 bases between. CDR1 and CDR2 (germline): KGHSH, LQKENI. The CDR3 is made up of 14 amino acids. The CDR3 loop is CASSPLRGENEQFF. The CDR3 DNA reads as TGTGCCAGCTCACCACTGCGGGGAGAGAATGAGCAGTTCTTC.

The genes are TRBV9 and TRBJ2-1; 13 bases fit TRBD2. The CDR3 consists of 16 residues. CDR1 is SGDLS, CDR2 YYNGEE, per germline. The trim removed 3 bases at V and 10 bases at J, leaving 10 bases unmatched. The CDR3 loop is CASSAPGTSGMGEQFF. The CDR3 DNA reads as TGTGCCAGCAGCGCCCCCGGGACTAGCGGGATGGGGGAGCAGTTCTTC.

The chain uses TRBV19 and TRBJ1-2; D gene unclear. CDR1 is LNHDA and CDR2 is SQIVND in the germline V gene (reference sequence). V shed 1 base and J shed 8 bases, with 8 bases lying between them. This CDR3 contains 12 residues. Here the CDR3 reads CASSIGAGGYTF. CDR3 bases: TGTGCCAGTAGTATAGGGGCTGGCGGCTACACCTTC.

The chain couples TRBV5-4 to TRBJ1-1; perhaps TRBD1 as D (5 bases). Germline V gives CDR1 SGHNT, CDR2 YYREEE (reference sequence). Trimming stripped 1 base from V and 0 bases from J, with 13 bases between. The CDR3 consists of 16 residues. In DNA, the CDR3 is TGTGCCAGCAGCTTGTCCTTCAGGGAAATGAACACTGAAGCTTTCTTT. It translates to CASSLSFREMNTEAFF. Filled out from reference TRBV5-4 and TRBJ1-1, the complete variable domain reads ETGVTQSPTHLIKTRGQQVTLRCSSQSGHNTVSWYQQALGQGPQFIFQYYREEENGRGNFPPRFSGLQFPNYSSELNVNALELDDSALYLCASSLSFREMNTEAFFGQGTRLTVV.

The CDR3 DNA sequence: TGCGCCAGCAGCCAAGATGGAGACCGTCGGAAGCTGTTTTTT. This gives the protein CASSQDGDRRKLFF. The chain joins TRBV4-1 to TRBJ1-4; D gene uncertain. Between the trimmed V and J ends, which lost 0 bases and 14 bases, there was a span of 16 bases. Germline lookup yields CDR1 MGHRA and CDR2 YSYEKL. This CDR3 spans 14 amino acids.